This TCR beta chain was captured in a study of shared clonotypes between healthy human individuals. Whole-study findings and limits: Blood alone was sampled, and tissue repertoires likely differ.

Remarks on this clone: As yet, its antigen is unknown.

Several immunoSEQ plates held equal portions of the genomic DNA taken from each subset. Using about 190 ng DNA, approximately 27,000 T cell genomes, the sorted-subset replicate PCRs were run. Method: immunoSEQ multiplex PCR; TCRdb's copy keeps in-frame clones and lacks some. The repertoire holds around 560,000 clones, with 85% to 95% as singletons. V trimming: 5 bases; J trimming: 6 bases; junction bases outside the gene matches: 7. This CDR3 has 14 amino acids. Germline CDR1 reads MNHNS; CDR2 reads SASEGT. CD45RO-negative CD8 cells positively selected for CCR7 made up the naive population, which excluded terminally differentiated effector memory CD45RA+ cells.

Specimen: naive CD8+ T cells sorted from blood. The genes are TRBV6-1 and TRBJ2-7, with TRBD1 matching over 10 bases. The source is a woman in her 30s in good health. CDR3 residues: CASSQLGTGVEQYF. The CDR3 DNA reads as TGTGCCAGCAGTCAGCTAGGGACAGGGGTCGAGCAGTACTTC.